The 19 T cell receptor beta chains in this list originate from one sample, sequenced in a study of regulatory T cells in long-lasting Graves disease (dated by TCRdb to the early 2020s). The library was obtained by multiplex PCR. The sequencer listed for this sample is Illumina HiSeq 4000. iRepertoire HTBI primers and Arm-PCR amplification of CDR3 regions were used to construct TCR beta libraries. TCRdb reprocessed the public reads (quality trimming at Q25 with fastp, clone calling with MiXCR) and kept in-frame beta chains. Merged by CDR3 protein, the rows form single entries marked with the most common genes and DNA. The sample data list 620,000 or so distinct CDR3 sequences, and under 20% of these were observed just once. Around 18% of the sample rests with the top ten. Taken with the paper, the label for time point translates to: newly diagnosed GD, antithyroid drugs for less than 3 months. For both TCR sequencing and RNA sequencing, RNA was extracted from PBMCs using TRIzol.

Another study also made use of these data, one on T cells in Graves' hyperthyroidism and ophthalmopathy.

Specimen: peripheral blood mononuclear cells (PBMCs), collected at new diagnosis, from a patient treated with antithyroid drugs. The receptors derive from a woman aged 25 to 45 with Graves disease. Donor details come from another sample of the same person, matched by shared clones.

The chain combines TRBV3-1 with TRBJ1-3; no clear D gene. Germline V CDR1 and CDR2: LGHDT, YNNKEL (reference sequence). This CDR3 comprises 13 residues. Trimming took off 8 bases at V and 3 bases at J, with 11 bases between the two ends. The CDR3 DNA reads TGTGCCAGCCGACCGTCGGATGGAAACACCATATATTTT. Translated, it gives CASRPSDGNTIYF.

A few counts support this clonotype. The CDR3 is CSAPGMGSTDTQYF. The DNA of the CDR3 is TGCAGTGCGCCGGGGATGGGAAGCACAGATACGCAGTATTTT. The rearrangement joins TRBV20-1 to TRBJ2-3; perhaps TRBD2 as D (5 bases). The CDR3 consists of 14 residues. V lost 6 bases and J lost 0, with 13 bases in between. Looked up from germline, CDR1 is DFQATT and CDR2 is SNEGSKA (reference sequence).

In this sample, this clonotype turned up many times. This chain connects TRBV19 to TRBJ2-3; perhaps TRBD1 as D (6 bases). V gave up 4 bases and J gave up 5 bases, with 16 bases separating them. This CDR3 region has 15 residues. The V gene's germline CDR1 is LNHDA and CDR2 SQIVND (reference sequence). CDR3 DNA sequence: TGTGCCAGTAGTACCGCCTACACAGGGATAGATACGCAGTATTTT. Encoded protein: CASSTAYTGIDTQYF.

The gene calls are TRBV12-3 or TRBV12-4 and TRBJ2-1, with D possibly being TRBD2 (5 bases). Between the trimmed V and J ends, which lost 6 bases and 5 bases, there was a span of 14 bases. The CDR3 runs 14 residues. CDR3 DNA: TGTGCCAGCAGGCAAACTAGTTCCCACAATGAGCAGTTCTTC. Translation: CASRQTSSHNEQFF.

This clonotype appeared many times. The chain combines TRBV12-3 or TRBV12-4 with TRBJ1-6; 7 bases match TRBD1. V shed 1 base and J 6 bases; nucleotides not matched to a gene: 0. The CDR3 length is 14 residues. The CDR3 protein is CASSLGDSNSPLHF. The DNA of the CDR3 is TGTGCCAGCAGTTTAGGGGACAGTAATTCACCCCTCCACTTT.

Many counts were recorded for this clonotype. This rearrangement joins TRBV7-6 to TRBJ2-1, with 9 bases identical to TRBD2. V lost 2 bases to trimming and J lost 5 bases; unmatched junction nucleotides: 16. Germline lookup yields CDR1 SGHVS and CDR2 FNYEAQ. The CDR3 has 19 amino acids. CDR3 sequence: CASSLKVSGASGKDNEQFF. DNA of the CDR3: TGTGCCAGCAGCTTAAAAGTATCTGGCGCTAGCGGGAAGGACAATGAGCAGTTCTTC.

The sample holds many counts of this clonotype. The V call is TRBV28, the J call TRBJ2-7; weak D call: TRBD1 (8 bases). The CDR3 has 13 amino acids. V lost 4 bases to trimming and J lost 5 bases, with 12 bases between them. Germline V gene sequence: CDR1 MDHEN, CDR2 SYDVKM. CDR3 in DNA: TGTGCCAGCAGTTACAGGGGGGGCGACGAGCAGTACTTC. Translated: CASSYRGGDEQYF.

This clonotype has ten or more counts. V gene TRBV28 combines with J gene TRBJ1-5; 10 bases are shared with TRBD1. There are 19 residues in the CDR3. Losses at the gene ends were 4 bases for V and 0 bases for J; bases not matched to a gene: 12. CDR1 and CDR2 (germline): MDHEN, SYDVKM. CDR3: CASSSRDRGFGYSNQPQHF. The CDR3 nucleotides are TGTGCCAGCAGTTCCCGGGACAGGGGTTTCGGATATAGCAATCAGCCCCAGCATTTT.

This clonotype has ten or more counts. The J gene is TRBJ1-1, the V gene TRBV7-2, with D perhaps TRBD1 (5 bases). The CDR3 extends over 14 amino acids. V was pared by 2 bases and J by 7 bases, with 14 bases between. Looked up from germline, CDR1 is SGHTA and CDR2 is FQGNSA. CDR3 in amino acids: CASSLLTALNEAFF. Here the CDR3 DNA reads TGTGCCAGCAGCTTACTGACAGCCTTGAATGAAGCTTTCTTT.

This clonotype came up many times. The V gene is TRBV2, the J gene TRBJ1-1; 8 nucleotides line up with TRBD1. The ends lost 6 bases at V and 0 bases at J; junction bases unmatched: 18. The CDR3 covers 19 residues. CDR1 is SNHLY, CDR2 FYNNEI, per germline. For the CDR3, the DNA is TGTGCCAGCAGCTTGCTATTACCAGGGGGCTTTGAGGTGAACACTGAAGCTTTCTTT. Protein: CASSLLLPGGFEVNTEAFF.

V and J are TRBV7-9 and TRBJ1-5, with unresolved D. The length of the CDR3 is 17 residues. CDR1 is SEHNR and CDR2 is FQNEAQ in the germline V gene (reference sequence). Trimming cost V 1 base and J 2 bases, with 15 bases left between them. CDR3 nucleotides: TGTGCCAGCAGCTTAGGAGGAGGGCGAGGAGGCAATCAGCCCCAGCATTTT. It encodes CASSLGGGRGGNQPQHF. Based on the CDR3 plus reference TRBV7-9 and TRBJ1-5, the full variable domain is DTGVSQNPRHKITKRGQNVTFRCDPISEHNRLYWYRQTLGQGPEFLTYFQNEAQLEKSRLLSDRFSAERPKGSFSTLEIQRTEQGDSAMYLCASSLGGGRGGNQPQHFGDGTRLSIL.

This clonotype showed up many times. The rearrangement links TRBV6-1 to TRBJ1-3; no firm D call. CDR1 and CDR2 (germline): MNHNS, SASEGT. Trimming took 6 bases from V and 4 from J, leaving 13 bases between them. CDR3 length: 14 residues. CDR3 residues: CASSSASEGNTIYF. DNA for the CDR3: TGTGCCAGCAGCTCGGCATCCGAAGGAAACACCATATATTTT.

With respect to this clonotype: This may be a read error: a much more frequent sequence differs by one nucleotide. The chain links TRBV7-2 to TRBJ1-5, with 8 bases matching TRBD1. Germline CDR1 SGHTA, CDR2 FQGNSA. CDR3 size: 13 residues. The DNA of the CDR3 is TGTGCCAGCAGCTGGACAGGGAGTCAGCCCAAGCATTTT. It translates to CASSWTGSQPKHF.

The chain uses TRBV18 and TRBJ2-1; perhaps TRBD1 as D (6 bases). This CDR3 comprises 13 residues. V lost 2 bases to trimming and J lost 12 bases, with 14 bases between them. Germline V gives CDR1 KGHSH, CDR2 LQKENI. CDR3 loop: CASSPEAPRGQFF. The CDR3 DNA sequence: TGTGCCAGCTCACCAGAGGCCCCCAGGGGGCAGTTCTTC.

On this clonotype: A much larger clone lies a single base off, so this may be a read error. J is TRBJ2-5 and V is TRBV2; a weak D match, TRBD2 (5 bases). The CDR3 runs to 15 residues. Deletions cut 1 base from V and 5 bases from J, with 14 bases between. Looked up from germline, CDR1 is SNHLY and CDR2 is FYNNEI. CDR3 residues: CASSEGPPGGETQYF. DNA of the CDR3: TGTGCCAGCAGTGAAGGACCGCCCGGAGGCGAGACCCAGTACTTC. Using reference TRBV2 and TRBJ2-5 for the parts outside the CDR3, the full variable domain is EPEVTQTPSHQVTQMGQEVILRCVPISNHLYFYWYRQILGQKVEFLVSFYNNEISEKSEIFDDQFSVERPDGSNFTLKIRSTKLEDSAMYFCASSEGPPGGETQYFGPGTRLLVL.

This clonotype has at least ten counts. This chain connects TRBV12-3 or TRBV12-4 to TRBJ2-7; D is undetermined. The CDR3 loop spans 13 amino acids. Trimming removed 6 bases from V and 0 bases from J, with 9 bases in between. CDR3 region: CASRRRSSYEQYF. The DNA for the CDR3 is TGTGCCAGCAGGAGGCGGTCCTCCTACGAGCAGTACTTC.

This clonotype has a handful of counts. The genes are TRBV4-1 and TRBJ2-2; D remains unclear. Deletions cut 3 bases from V and 6 bases from J, with 11 bases between. Germline V gives CDR1 MGHRA, CDR2 YSYEKL. This CDR3 is 14 amino acids long. The DNA for the CDR3 is TGCGCCAGCAGCCATAGACTTGCGCCCGGGGAGCTGTTTTTT. This encodes CASSHRLAPGELFF.

This clonotype has at least ten counts. The rearrangement links TRBV20-1 to TRBJ2-1, with a tentative D call TRBD1 (6 bases). The CDR3 totals 14 residues. Trimming pared 3 bases from V and 4 bases from J, leaving 13 bases between. From germline, CDR1 is DFQATT and CDR2 SNEGSKA (reference sequence). Here the CDR3 DNA reads TGCAGTGCTAGTAAGGACAGCTTATACAATGAGCAGTTCTTC. Translating gives CSASKDSLYNEQFF.

This clonotype has a count of ten or more. The chain couples TRBV2 to TRBJ2-7; possible D gene TRBD2, 6 bases. Germline CDR1 is SNHLY and CDR2 is FYNNEI. The CDR3 is made up of 13 amino acids. V was shortened by 8 bases and J by 2 bases, with 13 bases between the two germline ends. DNA of the CDR3: TGTGCCAGCCTCCTAGGAGGGGCCTACGAGCAGTACTTC. It yields the protein CASLLGGAYEQYF.